Given below is one T cell receptor beta chain in context. Per the study methods: How many nucleated cells were present was estimated from reference gene primer amplification. Only in-frame clones appear in the TCRdb table, and some are missing; sequencing was by immunoSEQ multiplex PCR. The D gene and trimming were derived from the DNA, and the V and J assignments and clone size from that table. The sample records 65,000 to 90,000 clones, 70% to 90% being singletons. The sample comes from a study of blood T cell repertoires in COVID-19. Study-level background: Samples came from the United States, Italy and Spain, spanning acute and convalescent COVID-19. T cells, B-cell-depleted T cells, or PBMCs provided the cDNA or gDNA that served as material.

Input material: peripheral blood. This sequence originates from a woman of 80 years or more in a cohort sampled during active or convalescent COVID-19.

CDR3 nucleotide sequence: TGTGCCAGCAGCTTGGTTTTCGAAGAGACCCAGTACTTC. Translated: CASSLVFEETQYF. This sequence joins TRBV5-4 and TRBJ2-5; D gene ambiguous. V lost 0 bases, J lost 3 bases, and 6 bases lay in between. Germline V gives CDR1 SGHNT, CDR2 YYREEE (reference sequence). The CDR3 has 13 residues.